This T cell receptor (beta chain) was documented in a study of blood T cell repertoires in COVID-19. Study as a whole: In each case, the material was cDNA or gDNA derived from T cells, B-cell-depleted T cells, or PBMCs.

The germline V gene has CDR1 SGDLS and CDR2 YYNGEE. V gave up 5 bases and J gave up 5 bases, with 13 bases separating them. The length of the CDR3 is 13 residues. Only in-frame clones appear in the TCRdb table, and some are missing; sequencing was by immunoSEQ multiplex PCR. The repertoire has 150,000 to 200,000 clones, about 86% of them found once; the top ten carry 0.99%. This clonotype originated in a man aged 18 to 30 with acute or convalescent COVID-19. This chain links TRBV9 with TRBJ1-1; possibly TRBD1 for D (5 bases). Sequences were obtained from peripheral blood. The DNA of the CDR3 is TGTGCCAGCAGAGGGGAGGTGGGTACTGAAGCTTTCTTT. It is translated as CASRGEVGTEAFF.